The rows below give T cell receptor beta chains drawn from one sample of a study of CD8 T cells in Susac syndrome. TCRdb reanalysed the immunoSEQ multiplex PCR reads using MiXCR and keeps one entry per CDR3 protein. Of about 60,000 distinct CDR3 sequences in the sample, around nine tenths were seen once. The sequenced sample consisted of CD8+ T cells from PBMCs. The receptors come from a human donor in good health. The CDR3 runs from the conserved cysteine through the conserved F or W. The D gene is left open where the match is weak.

CSVEGHRGKETQYF,TGCAGCGTTGAAGGACACAGGGGTAAAGAGACCCAGTACTTC,TRBJ2-5,TRBD1,TRBV29-1
CASSSVGAAFTGELFF,TGCGCCAGCAGCTCGGTTGGTGCGGCTTTCACCGGGGAGCTGTTTTTT,TRBJ2-2,-,TRBV5-1
CASSDSGVQTGAFF,TGCGCCAGCAGCGACTCCGGGGTCCAAACGGGAGCTTTCTTT,TRBJ1-1,-,TRBV5-1
CASSQYRVEQLLSGNTIYF,TGCGCCAGCAGCCAATACAGGGTGGAACAACTACTCTCTGGAAACACCATATATTTT,TRBJ1-3,-,TRBV4-3
CASSVAPAPGAYERYF,TGTGCCAGCAGCGTAGCCCCTGCCCCGGGGGCCTACGAGCGGTACTTC,TRBJ2-7,-,TRBV9
CASSLAYGGDQETQYF,TGTGCCAGCAGTTTAGCGTACGGGGGCGACCAAGAGACCCAGTACTTC,TRBJ2-5,-,TRBV12-3/TRBV12-4
CASSRPKGADTEAFF,TGTGCCAGCAGCCGCCCAAAAGGGGCGGACACTGAAGCTTTCTTT,TRBJ1-1,-,TRBV7-9
CSVERGLYGYTF,TGCAGCGTTGAAAGGGGACTATATGGCTACACCTTC,TRBJ1-2,-,TRBV29-1
CSARDFSSGNTIYF,TGCAGTGCTAGAGATTTCAGCTCTGGAAACACCATATATTTT,TRBJ1-3,-,TRBV20-1
CASSRLGGGQETQYF,TGTGCCAGCAGCCGCCTTGGAGGGGGCCAAGAGACCCAGTACTTC,TRBJ2-5,-,TRBV7-9
CASSQELGTSRNEQFF,TGTGCCAGCAGCCAAGAACTCGGGACTAGCCGCAATGAGCAGTTCTTC,TRBJ2-1,TRBD2,TRBV3-1
CASSPWPYNEQFF,TGTGCCAGCAGCCCTTGGCCTTACAATGAGCAGTTCTTC,TRBJ2-1,-,TRBV6-2/TRBV6-3
CASSQDGVTGANVLTF,TGCGCCAGCAGCCAAGATGGGGTTACTGGGGCCAACGTCCTGACTTTC,TRBJ2-6,-,TRBV4-3
CASTWDGETEAFF,TGTGCCAGTACCTGGGACGGCGAAACTGAAGCTTTCTTT,TRBJ1-1,-,TRBV19
CASSYGLATDTQYF,TGTGCCAGCAGTTACGGACTAGCGACAGATACGCAGTATTTT,TRBJ2-3,TRBD2,TRBV5-4
CASSEDRGKTSEQFF,TGTGCCAGCAGCGAAGACAGGGGGAAAACTAGTGAGCAGTTCTTC,TRBJ2-1,TRBD1,TRBV12-3/TRBV12-4
CATSDWTSSGELFF,TGTGCCACCAGTGATTGGACGTCCTCCGGGGAGCTGTTTTTT,TRBJ2-2,-,TRBV24-1
CASSLKGQGYNEQFF,TGTGCCAGCAGCTTAAAGGGACAGGGGTACAATGAGCAGTTCTTC,TRBJ2-1,TRBD1,TRBV13
CASSLDQGGTYGYTF,TGTGCCAGCAGCTTAGACCAGGGTGGGACCTATGGCTACACCTTC,TRBJ1-2,-,TRBV7-9